This T cell receptor (beta chain) was identified during a study of T cells in Graves' hyperthyroidism and ophthalmopathy. The CDR3 regions of TCR beta were amplified from RNA transcripts. An initial round of RT-PCR targeting the TCR CDR3 relied on the HTBI primer set. TCRdb reanalysed the multiplex PCR reads using MiXCR and keeps one entry per CDR3 protein. The profile shows 550,000 to 650,000 distinct CDR3 sequences, roughly 15% of them singletons. Uncontrolled infection, other autoimmune disease, pregnancy or lactation led to exclusion. Study-level results: Blood held most thyroid clonotypes expanded above 0.001 frequency.

V was pared by 3 bases and J by 4 bases, with 8 bases of the junction left unmatched. Germline CDR1 and CDR2: LGHDT and YNNKEL (reference sequence). CDR3 length: 15 residues. This clonotype was recorded at least ten times. Antigen unknown. This TCR was sampled from a woman aged 40 to 50 with Graves' hyperthyroidism. The sequenced material came from blood. The V and J genes are TRBV3-1 and TRBJ1-1, with 7 positions matching TRBD1. The CDR3 DNA follows: TGTGCCAGCAGCCAGACAGGGTATGGCGGCACTGAAGCTTTCTTT. Translated: CASSQTGYGGTEAFF.